The rows below give T cell receptor beta chains drawn from one sample of a study of beta chain features in type 1 diabetes. TCRdb's copy holds only in-frame clones and misses some; the assay was immunoSEQ multiplex PCR. The table has around 170,000 clones, roughly 10% seen once. The sample was central memory CD4+ T cells from blood. Every receptor here comes from a woman in her 30s with type 1 diabetes. The conserved cysteine and the conserved F or W are not part of the CDR3 here. Each record gives: CDR3 protein, V gene, J gene.

CDR3 protein: ASRSTGVGEKLF
V gene: TRBV28
J gene: TRBJ1-4

CDR3 protein: ASSVDVPLGDEQF
V gene: TRBV9
J gene: TRBJ2-1

CDR3 protein: ASSRSGGNEQY
V gene: TRBV18
J gene: TRBJ2-7

CDR3 protein: ASSLDPGSALSSYNEQF
V gene: TRBV11-2
J gene: TRBJ2-1

CDR3 protein: AWREGRVTNEKLF
V gene: TRBV30
J gene: TRBJ1-4

CDR3 protein: ASSLAGGGNEQF
V gene: TRBV5-1
J gene: TRBJ2-1

CDR3 protein: ASSSGKTSGSSETQY
V gene: TRBV11-2
J gene: TRBJ2-5

CDR3 protein: SVEGPGTGLYEQY
V gene: TRBV29-1
J gene: TRBJ2-7

CDR3 protein: SVGGPSSSEQY
V gene: TRBV29-1
J gene: TRBJ2-7

CDR3 protein: ASRRLAPSTDTQY
V gene: TRBV19
J gene: TRBJ2-3

CDR3 protein: ASSLLAELTYNEQF
V gene: TRBV14
J gene: TRBJ2-1

CDR3 protein: ASSLAGRAETQY
V gene: TRBV5-6
J gene: TRBJ2-5

CDR3 protein: ASSVGTIRETQY
V gene: TRBV13
J gene: TRBJ2-5

CDR3 protein: ASSLVGFKAGHYEQY
V gene: TRBV7-2
J gene: TRBJ2-7

CDR3 protein: ASSLEAGGAEQF
V gene: TRBV7-7
J gene: TRBJ2-1

CDR3 protein: AITNSYEQY
V gene: TRBV10-3
J gene: TRBJ2-7

CDR3 protein: ASSPQTTGGSATGELF
V gene: TRBV27
J gene: TRBJ2-2

CDR3 protein: SVPGNYGYT
V gene: TRBV20-1
J gene: TRBJ1-2

CDR3 protein: ASSLGWGGGNTIY
V gene: TRBV7-2
J gene: TRBJ1-3

CDR3 protein: ASSLQGYTEAF
V gene: TRBV7-2
J gene: TRBJ1-1

CDR3 protein: ASSLQGQETQY
V gene: TRBV5-6
J gene: TRBJ2-5

CDR3 protein: ASSHSGTSGDFTDTQY
V gene: TRBV7-9
J gene: TRBJ2-3

CDR3 protein: ASSPTSGSEQY
V gene: TRBV7-3
J gene: TRBJ2-7

CDR3 protein: ASSGEYTEAF
V gene: TRBV6-5
J gene: TRBJ1-1

CDR3 protein: ASSHLSGRNEQY
V gene: TRBV4-2
J gene: TRBJ2-7

CDR3 protein: ASSDRGVYGYT
V gene: TRBV9
J gene: TRBJ1-2

CDR3 protein: SVVGGGDEQY
V gene: TRBV29-1
J gene: TRBJ2-7

CDR3 protein: ASRRLASGSTDTQY
V gene: TRBV6-6
J gene: TRBJ2-3

CDR3 protein: ASSLRDQPQH
V gene: TRBV5-6
J gene: TRBJ1-5

CDR3 protein: SVDRGAGTEAF
V gene: TRBV29-1
J gene: TRBJ1-1

CDR3 protein: ASSLFGLGIYEQY
V gene: TRBV28
J gene: TRBJ2-7

CDR3 protein: ASSIIDARGNGYT
V gene: TRBV19
J gene: TRBJ1-2

CDR3 protein: ASRRASGDNEQF
V gene: TRBV7-3
J gene: TRBJ2-1

CDR3 protein: ASSFPTGKNAEAF
V gene: TRBV5-4
J gene: TRBJ1-1

CDR3 protein: ASRGLAGDSEQY
V gene: TRBV19
J gene: TRBJ2-7

CDR3 protein: ASSNGGSSYEQY
V gene: TRBV19
J gene: TRBJ2-7

CDR3 protein: ASSPWLAGREQY
V gene: TRBV7-9
J gene: TRBJ2-7

CDR3 protein: SVLLLRGGNRGTTDTQY
V gene: TRBV29-1
J gene: TRBJ2-3

CDR3 protein: ASRRGQGKDYGYT
V gene: TRBV6-5
J gene: TRBJ1-2

CDR3 protein: ASSLRAGGGYT
V gene: TRBV5-6
J gene: TRBJ1-2

CDR3 protein: ASRHTVDRATGELF
V gene: TRBV5-1
J gene: TRBJ2-2

CDR3 protein: ASSRGLAGVRAKNIQY
V gene: TRBV19
J gene: TRBJ2-4

CDR3 protein: AGSDSPGGGYT
V gene: TRBV28
J gene: TRBJ1-2

CDR3 protein: SVENRHEGEQY
V gene: TRBV29-1
J gene: TRBJ2-7

CDR3 protein: AWSVQGVSYEQY
V gene: TRBV30
J gene: TRBJ2-7

CDR3 protein: ASKDRGETDTQY
V gene: TRBV19
J gene: TRBJ2-3

CDR3 protein: AWSVRQGYSYEQY
V gene: TRBV30
J gene: TRBJ2-7

CDR3 protein: ASSFDGGPEQF
V gene: TRBV7-2
J gene: TRBJ2-1

CDR3 protein: ASSLAPGWNTEAF
V gene: TRBV5-4
J gene: TRBJ1-1